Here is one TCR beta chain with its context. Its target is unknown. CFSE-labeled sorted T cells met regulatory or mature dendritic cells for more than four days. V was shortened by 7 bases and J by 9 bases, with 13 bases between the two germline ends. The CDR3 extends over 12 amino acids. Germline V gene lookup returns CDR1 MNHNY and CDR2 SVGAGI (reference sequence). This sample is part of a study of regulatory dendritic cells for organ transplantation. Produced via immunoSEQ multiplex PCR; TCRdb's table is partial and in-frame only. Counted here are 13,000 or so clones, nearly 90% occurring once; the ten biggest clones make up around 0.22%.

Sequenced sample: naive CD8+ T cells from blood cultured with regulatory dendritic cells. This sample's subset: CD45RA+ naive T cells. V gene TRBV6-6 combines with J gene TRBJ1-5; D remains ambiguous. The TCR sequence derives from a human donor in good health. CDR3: CASTLGDWPQHF. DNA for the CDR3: TGTGCCAGCACCTTAGGAGATTGGCCCCAGCATTTT.